The clone carrying this T cell receptor beta chain has only a few counts. Trimming cost V 3 bases and J 4 bases; bases outside gene matches: 10. There are 16 residues in the CDR3. The TCR alpha and TCR beta cDNA libraries, bearing sample barcodes and UMIs, were generated by 5'RACE using constant-segment primers. TCRdb recomputed calls from the 5' RACE reads with MiXCR, one row per CDR3 protein. Seen here are about 44,000 distinct CDR3 sequences, 7.3% observed once, and the top ten hold roughly 1.4%. These data belong to a study of T-cell memory formation after mild COVID-19. Study context: TCR clusters were mostly confined to one donor each.

Sequencing was performed on PBMCs or a T cell subset sorted from them (not recorded which). This sequence joins TRBV12-3 or TRBV12-4 and TRBJ2-5; 8 bases map to TRBD2. The TCR sequence derives from a man younger than 35 who had mild COVID-19 (a few samples of this study predate the infection). Cell type and time point are not known. Here the CDR3 DNA reads TGTGCCAGCAGTTTTTTAGCGGGGCAGCCCCGAGAGACCCAGTACTTC. Amino acids: CASSFLAGQPRETQYF.